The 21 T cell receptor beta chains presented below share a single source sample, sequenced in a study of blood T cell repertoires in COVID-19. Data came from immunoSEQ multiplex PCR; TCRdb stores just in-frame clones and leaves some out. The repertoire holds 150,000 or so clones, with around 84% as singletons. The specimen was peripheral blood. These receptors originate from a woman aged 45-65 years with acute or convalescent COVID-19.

Here the CDR3 DNA reads TGTGCCAGCAGTGGTAGGACAGGGCCTTCACCCCTCCACTTT. It encodes CASSGRTGPSPLHF. J is TRBJ1-6 and V is TRBV2; 8 bases line up with TRBD1. Germline-derived CDR1 and CDR2 are SNHLY and FYNNEI. This CDR3 spans 14 amino acids. V lost 4 bases to trimming and J lost 9 bases; unmatched junction nucleotides: 5. Based on the CDR3 plus reference TRBV2 and TRBJ1-6, the full variable domain is EPEVTQTPSHQVTQMGQEVILRCVPISNHLYFYWYRQILGQKVEFLVSFYNNEISEKSEIFDDQFSVERPDGSNFTLKIRSTKLEDSAMYFCASSGRTGPSPLHFGNGTRLTVT.

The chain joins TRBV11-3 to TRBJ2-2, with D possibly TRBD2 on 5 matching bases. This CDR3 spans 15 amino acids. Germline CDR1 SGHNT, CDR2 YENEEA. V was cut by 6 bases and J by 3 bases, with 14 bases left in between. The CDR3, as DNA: TGTGCCAGCAGACGTAGCGAGGGTGACACCGGGGAGCTGTTTTTT. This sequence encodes CASRRSEGDTGELFF.

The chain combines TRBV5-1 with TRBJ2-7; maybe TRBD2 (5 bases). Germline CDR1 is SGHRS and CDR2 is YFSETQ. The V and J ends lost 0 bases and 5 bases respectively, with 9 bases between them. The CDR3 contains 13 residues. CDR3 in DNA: TGCGCCAGCAGCTTGGGAGGGCTTAACGAGCAGTACTTC. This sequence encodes CASSLGGLNEQYF.

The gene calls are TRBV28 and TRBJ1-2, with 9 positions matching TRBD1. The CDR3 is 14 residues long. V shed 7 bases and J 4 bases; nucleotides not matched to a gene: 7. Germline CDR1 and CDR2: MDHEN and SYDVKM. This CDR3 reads CASKVGTGPYGYTF. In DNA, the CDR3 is TGTGCCAGCAAGGTTGGGACAGGGCCCTATGGCTACACCTTC.

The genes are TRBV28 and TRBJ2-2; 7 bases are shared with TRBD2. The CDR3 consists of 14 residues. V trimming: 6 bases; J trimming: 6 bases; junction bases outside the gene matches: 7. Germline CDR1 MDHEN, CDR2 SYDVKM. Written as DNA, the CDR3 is TGTGCCAGCAGATATTCGGGGGGATCCGGGGAGCTGTTTTTT. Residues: CASRYSGGSGELFF.

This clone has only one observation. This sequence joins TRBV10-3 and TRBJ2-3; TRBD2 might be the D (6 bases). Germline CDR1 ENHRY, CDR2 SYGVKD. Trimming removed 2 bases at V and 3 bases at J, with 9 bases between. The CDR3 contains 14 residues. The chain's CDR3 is CAISERRGTDTQYF. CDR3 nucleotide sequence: TGTGCCATCAGTGAGAGGCGGGGAACAGATACGCAGTATTTT.

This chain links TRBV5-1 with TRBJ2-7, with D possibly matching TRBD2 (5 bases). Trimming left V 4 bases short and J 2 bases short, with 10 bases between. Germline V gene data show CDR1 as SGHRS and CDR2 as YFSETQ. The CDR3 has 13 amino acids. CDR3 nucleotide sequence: TGCGCCAGCAGCACCGGGGTCACCTACGAGCAGTACTTC. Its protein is CASSTGVTYEQYF.

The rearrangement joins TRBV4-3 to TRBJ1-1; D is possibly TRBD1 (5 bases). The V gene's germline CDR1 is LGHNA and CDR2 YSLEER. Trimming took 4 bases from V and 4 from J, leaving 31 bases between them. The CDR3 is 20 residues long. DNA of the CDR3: TGCGCCAGCAGCCCAAGGATTAATACCGGGGGGACCCCCGTGGGCACTGAAGCTTTCTTT. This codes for CASSPRINTGGTPVGTEAFF.

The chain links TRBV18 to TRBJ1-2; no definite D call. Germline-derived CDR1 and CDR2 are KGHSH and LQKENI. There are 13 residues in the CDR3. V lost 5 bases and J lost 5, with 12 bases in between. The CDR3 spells CASSTASGYGYTF. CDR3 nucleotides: TGTGCCAGCTCAACGGCCTCGGGATATGGCTACACCTTC.

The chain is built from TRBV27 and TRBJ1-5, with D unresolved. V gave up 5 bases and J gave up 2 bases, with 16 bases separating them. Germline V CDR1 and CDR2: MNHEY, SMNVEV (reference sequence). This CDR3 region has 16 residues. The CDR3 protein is CASSTLTRVGNQPQHF. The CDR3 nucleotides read TGTGCCAGCAGTACTCTCACTAGGGTCGGCAATCAGCCCCAGCATTTT.

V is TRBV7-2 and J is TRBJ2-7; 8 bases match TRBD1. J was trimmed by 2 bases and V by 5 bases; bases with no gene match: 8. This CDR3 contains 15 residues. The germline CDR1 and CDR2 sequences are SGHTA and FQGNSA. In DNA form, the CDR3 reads TGTGCCAGCAGCAAGGACAGGGTGTCGGCCTACGAGCAGTACTTC. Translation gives CASSKDRVSAYEQYF.

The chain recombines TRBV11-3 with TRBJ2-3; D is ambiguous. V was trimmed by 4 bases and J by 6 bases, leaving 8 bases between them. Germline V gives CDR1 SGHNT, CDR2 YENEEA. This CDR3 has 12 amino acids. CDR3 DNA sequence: TGTGCCAGCAGCTACGCCGGGGATACGCAGTATTTT. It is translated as CASSYAGDTQYF.

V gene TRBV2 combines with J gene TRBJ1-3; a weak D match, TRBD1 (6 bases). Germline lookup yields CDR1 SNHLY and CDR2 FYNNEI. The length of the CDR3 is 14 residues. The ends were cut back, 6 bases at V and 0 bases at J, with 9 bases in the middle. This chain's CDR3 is CASRDSFSGNTIYF. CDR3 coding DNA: TGTGCCAGCAGGGACAGTTTCTCTGGAAACACCATATATTTT.

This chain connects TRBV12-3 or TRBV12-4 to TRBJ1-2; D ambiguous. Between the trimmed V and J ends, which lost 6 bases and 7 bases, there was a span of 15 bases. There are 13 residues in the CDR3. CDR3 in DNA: TGTGCCAGCAGCCCGGGGTCGGAGGGTGGCTACACCTTC. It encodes CASSPGSEGGYTF.

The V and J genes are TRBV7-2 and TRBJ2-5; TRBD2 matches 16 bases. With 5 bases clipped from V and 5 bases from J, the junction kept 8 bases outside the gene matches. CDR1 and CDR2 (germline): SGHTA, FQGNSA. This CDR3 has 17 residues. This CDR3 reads CASSPTPGLAGGETQYF. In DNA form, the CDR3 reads TGTGCCAGCAGCCCCACCCCGGGACTAGCGGGGGGGGAGACCCAGTACTTC.

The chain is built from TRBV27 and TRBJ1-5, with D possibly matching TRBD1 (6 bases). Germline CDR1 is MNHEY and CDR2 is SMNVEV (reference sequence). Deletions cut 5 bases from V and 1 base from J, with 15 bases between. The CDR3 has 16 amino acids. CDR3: CASSTLGGGSNQPQHF. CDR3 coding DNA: TGTGCCAGCAGTACTTTGGGAGGGGGAAGCAATCAGCCCCAGCATTTT.

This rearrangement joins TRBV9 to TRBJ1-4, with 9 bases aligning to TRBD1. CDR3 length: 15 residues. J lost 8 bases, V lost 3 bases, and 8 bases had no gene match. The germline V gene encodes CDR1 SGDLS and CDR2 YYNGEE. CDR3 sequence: CASSAQTGGGEKLFF. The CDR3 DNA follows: TGTGCCAGCAGCGCCCAGACAGGGGGAGGGGAAAAACTGTTTTTT. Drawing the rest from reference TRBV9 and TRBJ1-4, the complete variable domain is DSGVTQTPKHLITATGQRVTLRCSPRSGDLSVYWYQQSLDQGLQFLIQYYNGEERAKGNILERFSAQQFPDLHSELNLSSLELGDSALYFCASSAQTGGGEKLFFGSGTQLSVL.

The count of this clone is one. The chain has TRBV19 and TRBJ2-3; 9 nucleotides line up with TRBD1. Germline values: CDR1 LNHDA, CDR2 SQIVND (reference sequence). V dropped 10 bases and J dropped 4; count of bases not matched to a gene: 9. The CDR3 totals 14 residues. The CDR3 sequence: CATAHRDRADTQYF. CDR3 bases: TGTGCCACCGCACACCGGGACAGGGCAGATACGCAGTATTTT.

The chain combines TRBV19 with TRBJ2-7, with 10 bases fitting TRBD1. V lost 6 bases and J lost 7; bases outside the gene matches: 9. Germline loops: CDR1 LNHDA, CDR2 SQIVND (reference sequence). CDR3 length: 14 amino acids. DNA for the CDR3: TGTGCCAGTAGCGCCGGGACAGGGGAAGTGGAGCAGTACTTC. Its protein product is CASSAGTGEVEQYF.

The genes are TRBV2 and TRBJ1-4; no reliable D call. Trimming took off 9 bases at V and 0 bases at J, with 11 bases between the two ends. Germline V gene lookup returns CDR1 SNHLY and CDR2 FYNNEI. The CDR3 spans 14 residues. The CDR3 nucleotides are TGTGCCAGTTGTACCCAGGCAACTAATGAAAAACTGTTTTTT. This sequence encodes CASCTQATNEKLFF.

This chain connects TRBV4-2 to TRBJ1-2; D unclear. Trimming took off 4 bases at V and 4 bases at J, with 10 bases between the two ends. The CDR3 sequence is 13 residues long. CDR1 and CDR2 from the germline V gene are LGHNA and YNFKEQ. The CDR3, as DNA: TGTGCCAGCAGCCCTCGACAAACCTATGGCTACACCTTC. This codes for CASSPRQTYGYTF.